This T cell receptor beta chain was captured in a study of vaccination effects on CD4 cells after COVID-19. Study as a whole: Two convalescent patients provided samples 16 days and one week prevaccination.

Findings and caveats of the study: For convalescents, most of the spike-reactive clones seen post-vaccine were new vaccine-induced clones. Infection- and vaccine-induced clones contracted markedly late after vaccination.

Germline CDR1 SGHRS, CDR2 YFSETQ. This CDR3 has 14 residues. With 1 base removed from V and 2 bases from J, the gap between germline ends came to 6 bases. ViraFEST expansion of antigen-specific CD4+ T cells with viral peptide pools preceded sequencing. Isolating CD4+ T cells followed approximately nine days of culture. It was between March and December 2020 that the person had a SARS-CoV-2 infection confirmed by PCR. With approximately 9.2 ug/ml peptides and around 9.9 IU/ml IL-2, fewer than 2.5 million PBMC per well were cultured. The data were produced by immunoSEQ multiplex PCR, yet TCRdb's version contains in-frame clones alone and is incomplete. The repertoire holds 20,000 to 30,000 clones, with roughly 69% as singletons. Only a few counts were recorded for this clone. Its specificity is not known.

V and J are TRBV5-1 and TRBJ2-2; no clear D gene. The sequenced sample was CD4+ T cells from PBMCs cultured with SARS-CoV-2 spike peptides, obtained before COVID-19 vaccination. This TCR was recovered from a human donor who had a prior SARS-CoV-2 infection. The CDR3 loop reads CASSLNANTGELFF. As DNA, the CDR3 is TGCGCCAGCAGCTTGAACGCAAACACCGGGGAGCTGTTTTTT.